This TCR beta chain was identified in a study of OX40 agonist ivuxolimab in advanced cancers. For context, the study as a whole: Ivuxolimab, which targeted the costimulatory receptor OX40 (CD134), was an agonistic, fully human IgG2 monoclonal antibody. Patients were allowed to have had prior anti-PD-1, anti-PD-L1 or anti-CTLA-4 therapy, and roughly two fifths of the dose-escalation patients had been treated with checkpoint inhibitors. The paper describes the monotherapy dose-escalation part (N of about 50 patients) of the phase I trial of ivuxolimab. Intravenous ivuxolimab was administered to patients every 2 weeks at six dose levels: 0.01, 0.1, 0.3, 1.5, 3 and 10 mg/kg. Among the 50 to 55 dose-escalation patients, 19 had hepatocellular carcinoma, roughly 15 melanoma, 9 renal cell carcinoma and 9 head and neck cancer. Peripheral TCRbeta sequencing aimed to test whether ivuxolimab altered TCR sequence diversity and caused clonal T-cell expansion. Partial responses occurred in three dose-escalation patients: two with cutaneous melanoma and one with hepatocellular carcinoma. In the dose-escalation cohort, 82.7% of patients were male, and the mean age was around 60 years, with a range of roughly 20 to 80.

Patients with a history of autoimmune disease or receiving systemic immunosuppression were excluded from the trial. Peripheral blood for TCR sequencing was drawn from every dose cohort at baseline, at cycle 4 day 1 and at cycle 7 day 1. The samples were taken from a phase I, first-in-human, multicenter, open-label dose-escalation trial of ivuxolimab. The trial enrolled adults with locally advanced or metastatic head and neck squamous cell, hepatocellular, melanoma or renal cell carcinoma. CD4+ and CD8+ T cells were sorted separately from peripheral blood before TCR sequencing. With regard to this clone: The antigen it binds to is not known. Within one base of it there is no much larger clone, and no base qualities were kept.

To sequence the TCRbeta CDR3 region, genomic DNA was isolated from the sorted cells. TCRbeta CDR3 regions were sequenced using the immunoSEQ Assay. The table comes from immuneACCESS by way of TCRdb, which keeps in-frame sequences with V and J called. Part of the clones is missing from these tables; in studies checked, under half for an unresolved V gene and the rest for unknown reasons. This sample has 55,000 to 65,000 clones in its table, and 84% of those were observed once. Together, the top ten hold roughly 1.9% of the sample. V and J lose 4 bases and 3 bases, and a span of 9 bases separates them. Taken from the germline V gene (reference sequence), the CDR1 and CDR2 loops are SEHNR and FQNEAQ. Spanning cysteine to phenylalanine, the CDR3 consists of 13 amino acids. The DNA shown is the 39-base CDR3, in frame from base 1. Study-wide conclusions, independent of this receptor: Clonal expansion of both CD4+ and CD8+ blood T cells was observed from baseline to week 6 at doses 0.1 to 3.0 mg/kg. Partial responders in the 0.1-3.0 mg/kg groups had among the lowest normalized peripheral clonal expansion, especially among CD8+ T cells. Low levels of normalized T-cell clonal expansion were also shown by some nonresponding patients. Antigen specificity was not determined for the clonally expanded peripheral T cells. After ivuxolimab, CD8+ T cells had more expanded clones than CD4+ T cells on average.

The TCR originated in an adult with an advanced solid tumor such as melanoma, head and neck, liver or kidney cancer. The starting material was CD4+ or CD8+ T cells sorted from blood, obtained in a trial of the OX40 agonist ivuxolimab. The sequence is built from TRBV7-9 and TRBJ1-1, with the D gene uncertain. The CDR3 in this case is CASSSVADTEAFF. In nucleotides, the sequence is TGTGCCAGCAGCTCCGTTGCCGACACTGAAGCTTTCTTT. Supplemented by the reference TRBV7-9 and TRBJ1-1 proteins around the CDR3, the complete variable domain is DTGVSQNPRHKITKRGQNVTFRCDPISEHNRLYWYRQTLGQGPEFLTYFQNEAQLEKSRLLSDRFSAERPKGSFSTLEIQRTEQGDSAMYLCASSSVADTEAFFGQGTRLTVV.